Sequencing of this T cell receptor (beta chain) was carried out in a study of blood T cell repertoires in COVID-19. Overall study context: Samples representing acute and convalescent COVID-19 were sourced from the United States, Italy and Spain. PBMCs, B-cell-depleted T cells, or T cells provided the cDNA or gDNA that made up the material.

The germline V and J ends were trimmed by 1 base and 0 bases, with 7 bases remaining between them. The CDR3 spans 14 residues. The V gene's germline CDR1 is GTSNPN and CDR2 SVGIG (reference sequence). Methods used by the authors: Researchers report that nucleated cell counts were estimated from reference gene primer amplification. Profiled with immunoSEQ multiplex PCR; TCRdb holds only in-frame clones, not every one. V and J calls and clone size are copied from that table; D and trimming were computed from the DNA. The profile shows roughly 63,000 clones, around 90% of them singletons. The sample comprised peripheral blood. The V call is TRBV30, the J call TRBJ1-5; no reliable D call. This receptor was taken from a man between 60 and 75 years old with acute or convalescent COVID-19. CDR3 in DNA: TGTGCCTGGAGTGGACTGAATAGCAATCAGCCCCAGCATTTT. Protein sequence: CAWSGLNSNQPQHF.